Listed below are T cell receptor beta chains from one sample, sequenced in a study of shared clonotypes between healthy human individuals. The repertoire was sequenced with immunoSEQ multiplex PCR; TCRdb's copy has only in-frame clones and lacks some. There are 490,000 or so clones in the sample; over 60% occur only once, and 13% lies in the top ten. Sequenced sample: PBMCs. The receptors stem from a woman aged 40 to 50 in good health. Some clones in this sample may be carry-over from other donors' samples. The CDR3 runs from the conserved cysteine through the conserved F or W. The order of the fields is J gene, V gene, clone size, D gene, CDR3 protein, CDR3 DNA. A D gene is named only where the DNA matches it firmly. The listing skips clone size in some rows; elsewhere it reads once, few, many or a size class.

TRBJ2-7 TRBV7-9 . . CASSLLLGSGEQYF TGTGCCAGCAGCTTACTCCTAGGGAGCGGCGAGCAGTACTTC
TRBJ2-7 TRBV15 few TRBD2 CATSRDMAIRGGEQYF TGTGCCACCAGCAGAGATATGGCGATCCGGGGGGGCGAGCAGTACTTC
TRBJ1-4 TRBV27 . . CASSLSGTLRKLFF TGTGCCAGCAGTTTATCGGGGACACTTAGAAAACTGTTTTTT
TRBJ1-2 TRBV28 . . CASSSRPTASYGYTF TGTGCCAGCAGTTCCCGCCCGACGGCCTCCTATGGCTACACCTTC
TRBJ2-7 TRBV19 . TRBD1 CASSGTGEYEQYF TGTGCCAGCTCCGGGACAGGTGAATACGAGCAGTACTTC
TRBJ2-2 TRBV10-3 many . CAISDQVQGSGELFF TGTGCCATCAGTGACCAGGTTCAGGGGAGCGGGGAGCTGTTTTTT
TRBJ2-3 TRBV2 . . CASSEALPGGGTDTQYF TGTGCCAGCAGTGAAGCGCTACCAGGGGGGGGGACAGATACGCAGTATTTT
TRBJ2-7 TRBV7-9 few . CASSLIQGYEQYF TGTGCCAGCAGCTTAATTCAGGGATACGAGCAGTACTTC
TRBJ2-1 TRBV19 . TRBD2 CASSSSGDHNEQFF TGTGCCAGTAGTTCTAGCGGGGACCACAATGAGCAGTTCTTC
TRBJ2-7 TRBV7-2 . TRBD2 CASSLVAGGWDEQYF TGTGCCAGCAGCTTAGTAGCGGGAGGTTGGGACGAGCAGTACTTC
TRBJ2-5 TRBV5-1 . . CASSLEVTQYF TGCGCCAGCAGCTTGGAGGTGACCCAGTACTTC
TRBJ2-3 TRBV5-1 . TRBD2 CASSRGLAGGSTDTQYF TGCGCCAGCAGCCGGGGACTAGCGGGAGGGTCCACAGATACGCAGTATTTT
TRBJ2-1 TRBV2 . . CASSEGNEQFF TGTGCCAGCAGTGAAGGCAATGAGCAGTTCTTC
TRBJ2-4 TRBV23-1 . . CASSPVEPKNIQYF TGCGCCAGCAGTCCCGTTGAACCTAAAAACATTCAGTACTTC
TRBJ2-2 TRBV5-1 . . CASSLAQDYTGELFF TGCGCCAGCAGCTTGGCTCAGGACTACACCGGGGAGCTGTTTTTT
TRBJ2-7 TRBV6-6 . . CATLPPSRTYEQYF TGTGCCACCCTCCCCCCTAGCAGGACCTACGAGCAGTACTTC
TRBJ1-4 TRBV28 few . CASSLGEEGLFF TGTGCCAGCAGTTTGGGTGAGGAGGGACTGTTTTTT
TRBJ2-5 TRBV5-1 . TRBD1 CASSLRDSQETQYF TGCGCCAGCAGCCTTCGGGACAGTCAAGAGACCCAGTACTTC
TRBJ1-2 TRBV4-1 many . CASSPIARGDYGYTF TGCGCCAGCAGCCCGATTGCCAGGGGAGACTATGGCTACACCTTC
TRBJ2-5 TRBV5-1 few . CASSPGQTNQETQYF TGCGCCAGCAGCCCAGGACAGACAAACCAAGAGACCCAGTACTTC
TRBJ1-2 TRBV5-1 . . CASSLEAQAYGYTF TGCGCCAGCAGCTTGGAGGCACAAGCCTATGGCTACACCTTC
TRBJ2-1 TRBV9 . TRBD2 CASSVDSWTSGSSEFF TGTGCCAGCAGCGTAGATTCATGGACTAGCGGGAGTTCGGAGTTCTTC